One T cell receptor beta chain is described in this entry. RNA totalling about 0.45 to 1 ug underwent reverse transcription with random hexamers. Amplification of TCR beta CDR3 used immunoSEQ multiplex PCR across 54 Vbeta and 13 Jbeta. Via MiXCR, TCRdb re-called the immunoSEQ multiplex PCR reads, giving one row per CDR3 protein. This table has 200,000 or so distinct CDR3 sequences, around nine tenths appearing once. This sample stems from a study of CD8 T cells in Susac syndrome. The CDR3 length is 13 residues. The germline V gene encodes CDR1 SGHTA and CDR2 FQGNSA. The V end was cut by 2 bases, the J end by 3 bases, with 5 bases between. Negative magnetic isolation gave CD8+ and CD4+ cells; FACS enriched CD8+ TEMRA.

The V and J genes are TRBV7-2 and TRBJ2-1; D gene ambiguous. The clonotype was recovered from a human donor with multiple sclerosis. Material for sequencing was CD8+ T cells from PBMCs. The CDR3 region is CASSLNHYNEQFF. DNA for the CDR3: TGTGCCAGCAGCTTAAATCACTACAATGAGCAGTTCTTC.